The clone carrying this T cell receptor beta chain was counted only a few times. Antigen unknown. To make TCR beta libraries, researchers used iRepertoire HTBI primers and Arm-PCR of CDR3 regions. TCRdb used MiXCR to reprocess the multiplex PCR reads, holding one entry per CDR3 protein. The sample consists of hundreds of thousands of distinct CDR3 sequences, roughly 15% of them appearing once. This entry comes from a study of regulatory T cells in long-lasting Graves disease. Study details: Patients with new Graves' disease had used antithyroid drugs below 3 months. Findings and limits, study-wide: TCR diversity was lower in persistent Graves' patients than in newly diagnosed ones.

Time point defined: newly diagnosed GD, antithyroid drugs for less than 3 months. PBMC RNA served as the TCR library source. V was pared by 4 bases and J by 1 base, with 14 bases between. Per the germline V gene, CDR1 is SGHRS and CDR2 is YFSETQ. This CDR3 contains 15 residues. This same sample was also taken into another study, of T cells in Graves' hyperthyroidism and ophthalmopathy. That source notes: The HTBI primer set drove a first-round RT-PCR of the TCR CDR3.

The chain uses TRBV5-1 and TRBJ1-1; no firm D call. This receptor was taken from a woman aged 30 to 39 with Graves disease. This specimen was peripheral blood mononuclear cells (PBMCs), taken at new diagnosis, from a patient treated with antithyroid drugs. The CDR3 spells CASSPSMGSNTEAFF. The CDR3 DNA is TGCGCCAGCAGCCCGTCCATGGGGTCGAACACTGAAGCTTTCTTT.